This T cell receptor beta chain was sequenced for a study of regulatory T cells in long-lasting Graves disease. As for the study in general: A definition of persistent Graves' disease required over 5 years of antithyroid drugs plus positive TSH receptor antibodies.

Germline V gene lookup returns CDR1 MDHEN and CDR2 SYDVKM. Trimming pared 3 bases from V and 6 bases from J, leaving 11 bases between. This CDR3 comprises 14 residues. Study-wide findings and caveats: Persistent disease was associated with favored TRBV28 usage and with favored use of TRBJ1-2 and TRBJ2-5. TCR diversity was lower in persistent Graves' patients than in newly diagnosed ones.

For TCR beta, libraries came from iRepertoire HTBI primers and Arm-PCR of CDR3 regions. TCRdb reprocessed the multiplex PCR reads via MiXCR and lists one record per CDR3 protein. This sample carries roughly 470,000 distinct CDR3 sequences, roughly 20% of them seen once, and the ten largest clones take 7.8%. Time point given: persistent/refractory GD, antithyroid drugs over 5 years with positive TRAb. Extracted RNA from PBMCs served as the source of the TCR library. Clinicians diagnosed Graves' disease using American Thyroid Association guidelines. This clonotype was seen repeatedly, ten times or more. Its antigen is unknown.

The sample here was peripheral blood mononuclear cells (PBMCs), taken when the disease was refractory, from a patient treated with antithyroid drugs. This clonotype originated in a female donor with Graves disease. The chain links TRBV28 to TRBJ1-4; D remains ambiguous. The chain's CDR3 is CASSLDRLDEKLFF. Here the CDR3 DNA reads TGTGCCAGCAGTTTGGACCGCCTAGATGAAAAACTGTTTTTT.